Ten or more counts support the clone carrying this T cell receptor beta chain. Its target is unknown. The data belong to a study of T-cell memory formation after mild COVID-19. Overall study context: The TCR clusters were mostly specific to one donor.

Study-level points and caveats: The appearance of some responding clones in pre-infection memory suggested that cross-reactive memory joined.

In TCRdb, the 5' RACE reads were re-called with MiXCR into one record per CDR3 protein. The top ten clones hold about 22% of a sample with hundreds of thousands of distinct CDR3 sequences, roughly 8% of them seen once. The CDR3 length is 14 residues. The germline V and J ends were trimmed by 6 bases and 0 bases, with 11 bases remaining between them. CDR1 MNHNS and CDR2 SASEGT come from the germline V gene. J is TRBJ1-1 and V is TRBV6-1; D uncertain. The clonotype comes from a man aged 18 to 30 who had mild COVID-19 (a few samples of this study predate the infection). Cell type and time point are not known. Material for sequencing was PBMCs or a T cell subset sorted from them (not recorded which). The CDR3, as DNA: TGTGCCAGCAGCTCAGTGGGGATGAACACTGAAGCTTTCTTT. Its translation is CASSSVGMNTEAFF.